Listed here are 25 T cell receptor beta chains from one sample, sequenced in a study of blood T cells in healthy people across ages. Sample-barcoded 5' priming and a J-beta primer mix drove a second PCR of roughly 7 to 11 cycles. MiXCR, run by TCRdb on the 5' RACE reads, gives a single entry per CDR3 protein. The data contain roughly 1,500,000 distinct CDR3 sequences, 40% to 50% of them singletons. Sequencing used blood. These receptors all stem from a woman in her late teens or twenties in good health.

This clonotype turned up a few times. V gene TRBV7-9 combines with J gene TRBJ1-6; D unclear. The CDR3 is 14 residues long. Germline CDR1 is SEHNR and CDR2 is FQNEAQ (reference sequence). V was clipped by 5 bases and J by 8 bases, with 13 bases between them. The CDR3 DNA reads as TGTGCCAGCAGCAATCCGGACGTTTATTCACCCCTCCACTTT. Protein product: CASSNPDVYSPLHF.

In its sample, this clonotype was seen a few times. This chain joins TRBV20-1 and TRBJ2-7; D is unresolved. V gave up 3 bases and J gave up 7 bases, with 10 bases separating them. This CDR3 region has 11 residues. Germline CDR1 is DFQATT and CDR2 is SNEGSKA (reference sequence). As DNA, the CDR3 is TGCAGTGCTAGGGGGAACGGAGAGCAGTACTTC. Encoded protein: CSARGNGEQYF.

This clonotype was found a few times. The chain joins TRBV24-1 to TRBJ2-1; no clear D gene. Trimming shortened V by 2 bases and J by 3 bases, and 19 bases separated the two germline ends. The CDR3 has 18 amino acids. The V gene's germline CDR1 is KGHDR and CDR2 SFDVKD. Written as DNA, the CDR3 is TGTGCCACCAGTGATTCATCCCCGAAGGGTGTGGGCTACAATGAGCAGTTCTTC. This codes for CATSDSSPKGVGYNEQFF.

This clonotype has a handful of counts. The CDR3 protein is CSVGECEAFF. The CDR3 DNA reads as TGCAGCGTTGGAGAGTGTGAAGCTTTCTTT. The chain has TRBV29-1 and TRBJ1-1; D remains ambiguous. This CDR3 comprises 10 residues. Germline loops: CDR1 SQVTM, CDR2 ANQGSEA. V was shortened by 4 bases and J by 7 bases, with 7 bases between the two germline ends.

Details on this clonotype: The germline gene is not matched at one end of the junction; a read error may be the cause. The chain employs TRBV18 and TRBJ1-6; D gene ambiguous. Germline loops: CDR1 KGHSH, CDR2 LQKENI. The CDR3 runs to 13 residues. The CDR3 sequence: CASSPPGSLPPHF. The DNA for the CDR3 is TGTGCCAGCTCACCACCGGGGTCTCTACCCCCCCACTTT.

This chain uses TRBV10-3 with TRBJ2-1, with D hard to call. The CDR3 loop spans 11 amino acids. In germline, CDR1 is ENHRY, CDR2 SYGVKD. Trimming pared 3 bases from V and 13 bases from J, leaving 10 bases between. CDR3 in DNA: TGTGCCATCAGTGAAGGGAACCCTCAGTTCTTC. It translates to CAISEGNPQFF.

This chain links TRBV11-2 with TRBJ1-1; D may be TRBD1 (5 bases). Germline V gene sequence: CDR1 SGHAT, CDR2 FQNNGV. With 0 bases removed from V and 8 bases from J, the gap between germline ends came to 13 bases. This CDR3 has 14 amino acids. The CDR3 sequence is CASSLEPTVSEAFF. For the CDR3, the DNA is TGTGCCAGCAGCTTAGAGCCGACAGTATCCGAAGCTTTCTTT.

In its sample, this clonotype was seen a few times. The gene calls are TRBV14 and TRBJ1-2, with 10 bases aligning to TRBD1. The length of the CDR3 is 17 residues. V gave up 0 bases and J gave up 5 bases; unmatched junction bases: 9. From germline, CDR1 is SGHDN and CDR2 FVKESK. CDR3 DNA sequence: TGTGCCAGCAGCCAAGAGGGGGGGGACAGGGGACGATATGGCTACACCTTC. Its translation is CASSQEGGDRGRYGYTF.

The chain links TRBV27 to TRBJ2-7, with D possibly matching TRBD1 (5 bases). The CDR3 totals 14 residues. CDR1 is MNHEY, CDR2 SMNVEV, per germline (reference sequence). V dropped 6 bases and J dropped 4 bases, with 16 bases sitting between them. The CDR3 sequence: CASRRQSMSYEQYF. CDR3 in DNA: TGTGCCAGCAGGAGACAGTCTATGTCATACGAGCAGTACTTC.

The chain is built from TRBV6-1 and TRBJ1-1; D remains unclear. V was trimmed by 6 bases and J by 2 bases, leaving 10 bases between them. Germline V CDR1 and CDR2: MNHNS, SASEGT. The CDR3 has 13 residues. The CDR3 DNA follows: TGTGCCAGCAGGGCCGGGCAAAACACTGAAGCTTTCTTT. Its translation: CASRAGQNTEAFF.

The chain joins TRBV7-9 to TRBJ2-7; 9 positions match TRBD1. V was pared by 7 bases and J by 2 bases, with 6 bases of the junction left unmatched. The germline CDR1 and CDR2 sequences are SEHNR and FQNEAQ (reference sequence). The CDR3 extends over 14 amino acids. The CDR3 DNA reads as TGTGCCAGCACCTTGGACAGGGGAACCTACGAGCAGTACTTC. This gives the protein CASTLDRGTYEQYF.

Concerning this clonotype: One end of the junction does not line up with germline, which may come from a read error. CDR3 DNA: TGTGCCAGCAGTGACTCGGGACTGTACTATAGCAATCAGCCCCAGCATTTT. As protein: CASSDSGLYYSNQPQHF. The chain recombines TRBV6-6 with TRBJ1-5, with D tentatively TRBD1 (5 bases). CDR1 MNHNY and CDR2 SVGAGI come from the germline V gene (reference sequence). The length of the CDR3 is 17 residues.

The V and J genes are TRBV3-1 and TRBJ2-7; TRBD1 might be the D (5 bases). Germline-derived CDR1 and CDR2 are LGHDT and YNNKEL (reference sequence). The CDR3 covers 16 residues. Trimming left V 0 bases short and J 6 bases short, with 18 bases between. CDR3 loop: CASSQDGRAKPGEQYF. CDR3 nucleotide sequence: TGTGCCAGCAGCCAAGATGGCAGGGCGAAGCCCGGCGAGCAGTACTTC.

V gene TRBV6-1 combines with J gene TRBJ2-3; unclear D gene. This CDR3 is 13 amino acids long. The V end was cut by 4 bases, the J end by 5 bases, with 10 bases between. Germline V lookup: CDR1 MNHNS, CDR2 SASEGT. The CDR3 is CASSAHPGDTQYF. In DNA form, the CDR3 reads TGTGCCAGCAGTGCCCACCCGGGAGATACGCAGTATTTT.

The chain couples TRBV27 to TRBJ1-2; 7 positions match TRBD1. Germline V lookup: CDR1 MNHEY, CDR2 SMNVEV (reference sequence). Trimming cost V 4 bases and J 5 bases; bases outside gene matches: 4. The CDR3 loop spans 13 amino acids. CDR3 loop: CASSSDRRYGYTF. DNA of the CDR3: TGTGCCAGCAGTTCGGACAGGAGGTATGGCTACACCTTC.

The gene calls are TRBV29-1 and TRBJ2-5; D could derive from TRBD1 or TRBD2 (6 bases each). V was clipped by 7 bases and J by 4 bases, with 13 bases between them. Germline V CDR1 and CDR2: SQVTM, ANQGSEA. The CDR3 consists of 12 residues. The CDR3 protein is CSEGGGGETQYF. DNA for the CDR3: TGCAGCGAGGGCGGAGGGGGAGAGACCCAGTACTTC.

The genes are TRBV6-6 and TRBJ1-2; 10 nucleotides agree with TRBD1. The V gene's germline CDR1 is MNHNY and CDR2 SVGAGI (reference sequence). The junction had 12 bases not matched to a gene; V was cut back by 7 bases and J by 7 bases. The CDR3 spans 15 residues. For the CDR3, the DNA is TGTGCCAGCACCGTGGGACAGGGGAAAACTATTGGCTACACCTTC. Protein: CASTVGQGKTIGYTF.

J is TRBJ2-3 and V is TRBV20-1; a weak D match, TRBD2 (6 bases). Deletions cut 6 bases from V and 4 bases from J, with 29 bases between. The CDR3 runs 18 residues. Germline V lookup: CDR1 DFQATT, CDR2 SNEGSKA (reference sequence). CDR3 DNA sequence: TGCAGTGCCACGGAGGTGGCGGGACCCCCGCCAAGAGCAGATACGCAGTATTTT. This sequence encodes CSATEVAGPPPRADTQYF.

CDR3 bases: TGTGCCAGCAGACGTAAACAGGGGGCGAACACTGAAGCTTTCTTT. Protein: CASRRKQGANTEAFF. The chain combines TRBV7-2 with TRBJ1-1, with 9 bases fitting TRBD1. The CDR3 has 15 residues. The J segment lost 1 base and the V segment lost 6 bases, leaving 6 bases of the junction unmatched. Per germline, CDR1 SGHTA and CDR2 FQGNSA.

The rearrangement joins TRBV6-5 to TRBJ2-2; TRBD1 matches at 7 bases. Germline CDR1 is MNHEY and CDR2 is SVGAGI. V lost 0 bases, J lost 1 base, and 17 bases stayed unmatched. CDR3 size: 21 residues. This CDR3 is CASSYSTIGSGQRLNTGELFF. Here the CDR3 DNA reads TGTGCCAGCAGTTACTCGACTATCGGCTCGGGACAGCGGTTGAACACCGGGGAGCTGTTTTTT.

The V gene is TRBV7-9, the J gene TRBJ1-1; D might be TRBD1 (5 bases). Germline values: CDR1 SEHNR, CDR2 FQNEAQ (reference sequence). This CDR3 spans 17 amino acids. V gave up 1 base and J gave up 3 bases, with 18 bases separating them. The CDR3 region has the DNA TGTGCCAGCAGCTTAGGAATCAGGCGACAGACCCACACTGAAGCTTTCTTT. Protein: CASSLGIRRQTHTEAFF.

There are a few counts of this clonotype. This chain links TRBV4-1 with TRBJ1-2; 8 bases agree with TRBD1. The CDR3 contains 15 residues. V was pared by 4 bases and J by 7 bases, with 11 bases of the junction left unmatched. Germline assignment: CDR1 MGHRA and CDR2 YSYEKL. CDR3 protein: CASSLTDRAIFGYTF. The CDR3 nucleotides read TGCGCCAGCAGCCTTACGGACAGGGCCATCTTTGGCTACACCTTC.

As for this clonotype: An end of the junction differs from the germline gene, which may be a read error. This rearrangement joins TRBV9 to TRBJ2-7; 8 positions agree with TRBD1. There are 15 residues in the CDR3. Germline CDR1 and CDR2: SGDLS and YYNGEE. CDR3 sequence (DNA): TGTGCCGGCAGCGTAGCTGTTGGACAGGGCTACGAGCAGTACTTC. This translates into CAGSVAVGQGYEQYF.

The chain joins TRBV7-2 to TRBJ2-7; no clear D. The length of the CDR3 is 14 residues. Germline lookup yields CDR1 SGHTA and CDR2 FQGNSA. The V end was cut by 6 bases, the J end by 2 bases, with 14 bases between. CDR3 region: CASSQWPQTYEQYF. In DNA, the CDR3 is TGTGCCAGCAGTCAATGGCCTCAGACCTACGAGCAGTACTTC.

This clonotype showed up just a few times. This chain connects TRBV20-1 to TRBJ2-1; the D is unclear. This CDR3 has 13 residues. Trimming left V 7 bases short and J 4 bases short, with 14 bases between. Per the germline V gene, CDR1 is DFQATT and CDR2 is SNEGSKA (reference sequence). DNA of the CDR3: TGCAGTGGACGGTCAGAAGTTTACAATGAGCAGTTCTTC. Its translation: CSGRSEVYNEQFF.